This T cell receptor beta chain was observed in a study of technical replicates of blood from several donors. This clone was detected only once. The CDR3 is 15 residues long. The V gene's germline CDR1 is SGHNT and CDR2 YENEEA. Trimming left V 1 base short and J 4 bases short, with 12 bases between. Measured with immunoSEQ multiplex PCR; TCRdb has only the in-frame clones, and not every one. The sample holds roughly 76,000 clones, 90% to 95% seen once. The clonotype was recovered from a human donor in good health. The chain joins TRBV11-3 to TRBJ2-3; D remains ambiguous. Specimen: T cells isolated from PBMCs. The CDR3 protein is CASSLGAAGADTQYF. DNA for the CDR3: TGTGCCAGCAGCTTAGGGGCAGCCGGCGCAGATACGCAGTATTTT.